The rows below give T cell receptor beta chains drawn from one sample of a study of persistence of HIV-infected CD4 T cells. No antigens are known for them. Generated by immunoSEQ multiplex PCR, the TCRdb table keeps only in-frame clones and is missing some. The sample carries tens of thousands of clones, 75% to 85% recorded once. The material sequenced was CD4+ T cells sorted from PBMCs after approximately 19-hour stimulation, taken from a patient who received antiretroviral therapy. These TCRs come from an adult man with HIV who was CMV-seropositive. Both conserved end residues are part of each CDR3. Fields, in order: J gene, clone size, V gene, CDR3 length, D gene, CDR3 protein, CDR3 DNA. The D gene is left open where the match is weak. Clone size, where shown, is once, few, many, or a class for clones that have expanded.

>TRBJ2-6|-|TRBV4-1|18|-
CASSQDPPGATGANVLTF
TGCGCCAGCAGCCAAGATCCGCCGGGAGCCACTGGGGCCAACGTCCTGACTTTC
>TRBJ2-7|-|TRBV5-1|13|-
CASSLVGLFEQYF
TGCGCCAGCAGCTTGGTTGGACTATTCGAGCAGTACTTC
>TRBJ1-2|-|TRBV29-1|14|-
CSVPLLGGNYGYTF
TGCAGCGTTCCCTTGTTGGGAGGGAACTATGGCTACACCTTC
>TRBJ1-3|few|TRBV7-2|13|-
CASSSGWGNTIYF
TGTGCCAGCAGCTCAGGGTGGGGAAACACCATATATTTT
>TRBJ2-1|-|TRBV9|13|-
CASSPRTVLEQFF
TGTGCCAGCAGCCCCCGGACAGTACTGGAGCAGTTCTTC
>TRBJ1-1|-|TRBV6-6|12|-
CASSYFGAEAFF
TGTGCCAGCAGTTATTTTGGGGCTGAAGCTTTCTTT
>TRBJ2-1|-|TRBV10-3|18|TRBD2
CAIQTGTSGPSSYNEQFF
TGTGCCATCCAGACCGGGACTAGCGGGCCAAGCTCCTACAATGAGCAGTTCTTC
>TRBJ1-3|medium-sized|TRBV2|16|-
CASSEGQRYSGNTIYF
TGTGCCAGCAGTGAAGGGCAGCGCTACTCTGGAAACACCATATATTTT
>TRBJ1-1|-|TRBV19|15|-
CASSISRAVNTEAFF
TGTGCCAGTAGTATATCGCGGGCAGTGAACACTGAAGCTTTCTTT
>TRBJ2-1|once|TRBV5-5|19|TRBD2
CASSLVSVVSGLAGTKQFF
TGTGCCAGCAGCTTAGTCTCCGTGGTGTCCGGACTAGCTGGCACTAAGCAGTTCTTC
>TRBJ1-4|-|TRBV19|14|-
CASSLRRTNEKLFF
TGTGCCAGTAGCCTCAGAAGAACTAATGAAAAACTGTTTTTT
>TRBJ2-1|once|TRBV11-2|19|TRBD2
CASSLGGTSGSPSYNEQFF
TGTGCCAGCAGCTTAGGGGGGACTAGCGGGAGCCCCTCCTACAATGAGCAGTTCTTC
>TRBJ2-3|-|TRBV30|12|-
CAWSVRTDTQYF
TGTGCCTGGAGTGTACGAACAGATACGCAGTATTTT
>TRBJ1-4|-|TRBV18|16|TRBD1
CASSPVSTGGSEKLFF
TGTGCCAGCTCACCAGTCTCGACAGGGGGCTCTGAAAAACTGTTTTTT
>TRBJ1-4|-|TRBV9|15|-
CASSLEGGRDEKLFF
TGTGCCAGCAGCCTAGAGGGAGGCCGCGATGAAAAACTGTTTTTT
>TRBJ2-3|once|TRBV11-3|13|-
CASSGPGTDTQYF
TGTGCCAGCAGCGGGCCGGGGACAGATACGCAGTATTTT
>TRBJ2-1|-|TRBV11-3|13|-
CASSPGDYNEQFF
TGTGCCAGCAGCCCGGGGGACTACAATGAGCAGTTCTTC
>TRBJ1-1|-|TRBV3-1/TRBV3-2|15|-
CASSLRRQVNTEAFF
TGTGCCAGCAGCCTCCGGAGGCAGGTGAACACTGAAGCTTTCTTT
>TRBJ2-7|-|TRBV19|18|-
CASSIDLSGVTTTYEQYF
TGTGCCAGTAGTATAGATCTTAGTGGGGTAACGACCACCTACGAGCAGTACTTC
>TRBJ1-2|-|TRBV18|15|-
CASSPSGRPNYGYTF
TGTGCCAGCTCACCGTCGGGCAGACCTAACTATGGCTACACCTTC
>TRBJ2-5|-|TRBV9|13|-
CASSGPWGETQYF
TGTGCCAGCAGCGGACCGTGGGGAGAGACCCAGTACTTC
>TRBJ1-1|-|TRBV7-9|14|-
CASIPGEGYTEAFF
TGTGCCAGCATCCCAGGGGAGGGGTACACTGAAGCTTTCTTT
>TRBJ2-1|-|TRBV10-3|15|TRBD2
CAISELAGGENEQFF
TGTGCCATCAGTGAGCTAGCGGGGGGTGAGAATGAGCAGTTCTTC